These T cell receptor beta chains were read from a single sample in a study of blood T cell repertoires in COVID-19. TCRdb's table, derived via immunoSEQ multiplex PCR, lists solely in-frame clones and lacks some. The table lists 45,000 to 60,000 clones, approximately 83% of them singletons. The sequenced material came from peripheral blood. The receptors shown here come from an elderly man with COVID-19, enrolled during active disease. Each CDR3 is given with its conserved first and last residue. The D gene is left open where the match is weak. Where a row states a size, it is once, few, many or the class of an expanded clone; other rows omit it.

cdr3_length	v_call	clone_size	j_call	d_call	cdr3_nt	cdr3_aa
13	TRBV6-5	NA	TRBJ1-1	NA	TGTGCCAGCAGTCCCCAGGGGCGGACTGAAGCTTTCTTT	CASSPQGRTEAFF
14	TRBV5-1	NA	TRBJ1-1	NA	TGCGCCAGCAGCCCCCGAGGAGGGAACACTGAAGCTTTCTTT	CASSPRGGNTEAFF
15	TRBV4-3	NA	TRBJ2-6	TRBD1	TGCGCCAGCAGCCAAACAGGGGCCGGGGCCAACGTCCTGACTTTC	CASSQTGAGANVLTF
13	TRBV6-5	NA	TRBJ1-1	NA	TGTGCCAGCAGAATCTCTGAGTCCACTGAAGCTTTCTTT	CASRISESTEAFF
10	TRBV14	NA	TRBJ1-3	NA	TGTGTAGTATCTGGAAACACCATATATTTT	CVVSGNTIYF
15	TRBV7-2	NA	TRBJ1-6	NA	TGTGCCAGCAGCCTCCGGGGGGGGTTGGAATCACCCCTCCACTTT	CASSLRGGLESPLHF
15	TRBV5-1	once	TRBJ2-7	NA	TGCGCCAGCAGCTTGGTGGAGGCGGGCGCGGGGGAGCAGTACTTC	CASSLVEAGAGEQYF
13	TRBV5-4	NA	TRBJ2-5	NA	TGTGCCAGCAGCCAAGGAGGGGCAGAGACCCAGTACTTC	CASSQGGAETQYF
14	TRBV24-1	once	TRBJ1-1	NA	TGTGCCACCAGTGATTCCGGGGGATTGGCTGAAGCTTTCTTT	CATSDSGGLAEAFF
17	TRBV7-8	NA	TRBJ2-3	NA	TGTGCCAGCAGCTTAGTGCCCAGTCACAGAGAGATAGATACGCAGTATTTT	CASSLVPSHREIDTQYF
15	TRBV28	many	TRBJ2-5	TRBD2	TGTGCCAGCAGTTTCTCTAGCGGGGTAGAAGAGACCCAGTACTTC	CASSFSSGVEETQYF